These 28 T cell receptor beta chains were all obtained from the same sample, sequenced in a study of blood T cell repertoires in COVID-19. Clones were sequenced by immunoSEQ multiplex PCR, and TCRdb holds only the in-frame ones, with some missing. The sample consists of 100,000 to 150,000 clones, about 87% of them appearing once. Sequenced: peripheral blood. These receptors were obtained from a woman aged 60-70 years with acute or convalescent COVID-19.

The chain combines TRBV5-1 with TRBJ1-6; tentative D call: TRBD1 (5 bases). The germline CDR1 and CDR2 sequences are SGHRS and YFSETQ. Trimming shortened V by 0 bases and J by 7 bases, and 11 bases separated the two germline ends. The CDR3 runs 15 residues. DNA of the CDR3: TGCGCCAGCAGCTTGGACATAGGGGTCAATTCACCCCTCCACTTT. Translated: CASSLDIGVNSPLHF.

V usage is TRBV10-2 and J usage is TRBJ2-1; maybe TRBD2 (6 bases). The CDR3 loop spans 15 amino acids. Germline V gene sequence: CDR1 WSHSY, CDR2 SAAADI. V gave up 7 bases and J gave up 0 bases, with 13 bases separating them. The CDR3 region is CASMGRGISYNEQFF. CDR3 DNA: TGCGCCAGCATGGGCCGCGGGATCTCCTACAATGAGCAGTTCTTC.

The V gene is TRBV18, the J gene TRBJ1-3; D is unclear. This CDR3 contains 16 residues. Germline loops: CDR1 KGHSH, CDR2 LQKENI. Trimming took off 5 bases at V and 0 bases at J, with 14 bases between the two ends. The CDR3 spells CASSTAPGVSGNTIYF. The DNA of the CDR3 is TGTGCCAGCTCAACGGCCCCCGGGGTCTCTGGAAACACCATATATTTT.

CDR3 loop: CASSPTRGRTEAFF. The CDR3 DNA is TGTGCCAGCAGTCCCACCAGGGGCCGGACTGAAGCTTTCTTT. The chain is built from TRBV2 and TRBJ1-1; a weak D match, TRBD1 (6 bases). The CDR3 totals 14 residues. CDR1 and CDR2 (germline): SNHLY, FYNNEI. With 5 bases removed from V and 5 bases from J, the gap between germline ends came to 15 bases.

The chain is built from TRBV5-1 and TRBJ2-2; D gene uncertain. Germline CDR1 and CDR2: SGHRS and YFSETQ. CDR3 length equals 15 residues. V lost 2 bases, J lost 2 bases, and 10 bases lay in between. The CDR3 spells CASSFLTANTGELFF. The CDR3 nucleotides read TGCGCCAGCAGCTTTCTAACAGCTAACACCGGGGAGCTGTTTTTT. The complete variable domain, with remaining parts taken from reference TRBV5-1 and TRBJ2-2, reads KAGVTQTPRYLIKTRGQQVTLSCSPISGHRSVSWYQQTPGQGLQFLFEYFSETQRNKGNFPGRFSGRQFSNSRSEMNVSTLELGDSALYLCASSFLTANTGELFFGEGSRLTVL.

V usage is TRBV13 and J usage is TRBJ2-3; D not certain. The germline V and J ends were trimmed by 5 bases and 1 base, with 4 bases remaining between them. Per the germline V gene, CDR1 is PRHDT and CDR2 is FYEKMQ (reference sequence). CDR3 length: 12 residues. CDR3 amino acids: CASSPGTDTQYF. For the CDR3, the DNA is TGTGCCAGCAGCCCCGGCACAGATACGCAGTATTTT.

The CDR3 region is CASGPDTRNQPQHF. The CDR3 DNA reads TGTGCCAGCGGGCCGGACACTCGCAATCAGCCCCAGCATTTT. The chain employs TRBV28 and TRBJ1-5; D is possibly TRBD1 (5 bases). This CDR3 contains 14 residues. Trimming pared 8 bases from V and 2 bases from J, leaving 13 bases between. CDR1 is MDHEN, CDR2 SYDVKM, per germline.

The rearrangement links TRBV4-1 to TRBJ1-2, with 7 bases lining up with TRBD1. Germline V gene data show CDR1 as MGHRA and CDR2 as YSYEKL. The CDR3 extends over 18 amino acids. With 3 bases clipped from V and 3 bases from J, the junction kept 16 bases outside the gene matches. The CDR3 sequence is CASSQPKGVQGIDYGYTF. As DNA, the CDR3 is TGCGCCAGCAGCCAGCCCAAGGGGGTACAGGGGATCGACTATGGCTACACCTTC.

J is TRBJ1-5 and V is TRBV6-4; the match to TRBD1 covers 7 bases. The length of the CDR3 is 16 residues. Germline-derived CDR1 and CDR2 are MRHNA and SNTAGT. Trimming at V came to 4 bases and at J to 5 bases, leaving 11 bases not matched to a gene. Here the CDR3 DNA reads TGTGCCAGCAGTGGGTCGACAGGGAAAAGGGATCAGCCCCAGCATTTT. Its protein is CASSGSTGKRDQPQHF.

The chain couples TRBV19 to TRBJ2-3, with TRBD2 matching over 11 bases. The CDR3 has 15 residues. Per the germline V gene, CDR1 is LNHDA and CDR2 is SQIVND (reference sequence). V lost 6 bases to trimming and J lost 2 bases; unmatched junction nucleotides: 4. CDR3 loop: CASRTSGSFTDTQYF. Here the CDR3 DNA reads TGTGCCAGTAGAACTAGCGGGAGTTTCACAGATACGCAGTATTTT.

The genes are TRBV11-3 and TRBJ1-1; D not certain. The CDR3 contains 13 residues. Trimming removed 5 bases at V and 1 base at J, with 8 bases between. The germline CDR1 and CDR2 sequences are SGHNT and YENEEA. For the CDR3, the DNA is TGTGCCAGCAGCAAAACAACGAACACTGAAGCTTTCTTT. As protein: CASSKTTNTEAFF.

The chain links TRBV3-1 (or the pseudogene TRBV3-2) to TRBJ2-7, with D tentatively TRBD2 (6 bases). Trimming took 4 bases from V and 3 from J, leaving 16 bases between them. The CDR3 totals 15 residues. Germline V lookup: CDR1 LGHDT, CDR2 YNNKEL (reference sequence). The CDR3 coding sequence is TGTGCCAGCAGCCTTTCGTCTAGCGTAATCTACGAGCAGTACTTC. It codes for CASSLSSSVIYEQYF.

This clone has only a few counts. V is TRBV19 and J is TRBJ2-6; D possibly corresponds to TRBD2 (6 bases). V lost 7 bases, J lost 3 bases, and 10 bases lay in between. This CDR3 region has 14 residues. Germline CDR1 LNHDA, CDR2 SQIVND (reference sequence). The CDR3 loop reads CASTPGSGANVLTF. The CDR3 region has the DNA TGTGCCAGTACTCCCGGGAGTGGGGCCAACGTCCTGACTTTC.

The chain recombines TRBV14 with TRBJ2-1; TRBD2 matches at 13 bases. The CDR3 totals 15 residues. With 4 bases clipped from V and 8 bases from J, the junction kept 5 bases outside the gene matches. Germline CDR1 and CDR2: SGHDN and FVKESK. Written as DNA, the CDR3 is TGTGCCAGCAGCCGGACTAGCGGGAGTAGCGATGAGCAGTTCTTC. Protein: CASSRTSGSSDEQFF.

The J gene is TRBJ2-7, the V gene TRBV28; D ambiguous. This CDR3 region has 11 residues. The V and J ends lost 5 bases and 3 bases respectively, with 5 bases between them. Per the germline V gene, CDR1 is MDHEN and CDR2 is SYDVKM. The DNA for the CDR3 is TGTGCCAGCAGTCACAACTACGAGCAGTACTTC. Its protein is CASSHNYEQYF.

The chain combines TRBV2 with TRBJ2-6; 8 nucleotides line up with TRBD1. Trimming took 6 bases from V and 0 from J; bases not matched to a gene: 4. CDR3 length equals 16 residues. The germline V gene encodes CDR1 SNHLY and CDR2 FYNNEI. For the CDR3, the DNA is TGTGCCAGCAGCGACAGGGGAATCTCTGGGGCCAACGTCCTGACTTTC. It yields the protein CASSDRGISGANVLTF.

The chain uses TRBV5-1 and TRBJ2-5; D possibly corresponds to TRBD1 (6 bases). The CDR3 is made up of 16 amino acids. The V gene's germline CDR1 is SGHRS and CDR2 YFSETQ. V was shortened by 0 bases and J by 5 bases, with 17 bases between the two germline ends. Here the CDR3 reads CASSLATTGKSETQYF. The CDR3 DNA sequence: TGCGCCAGCAGCTTGGCGACCACAGGGAAGAGCGAGACCCAGTACTTC.

CDR3 bases: TGTGCCTGGAGTTTAGCGGGAGTCTACGAGCAGTACTTC. This encodes CAWSLAGVYEQYF. The chain uses TRBV30 and TRBJ2-7; TRBD2 matches 9 bases. The germline gives CDR1 GTSNPN, CDR2 SVGIG (reference sequence). J was trimmed by 3 bases and V by 2 bases; bases with no gene match: 2. CDR3 length equals 13 residues.

V usage is TRBV4-2 and J usage is TRBJ2-7, with 8 bases aligning to TRBD2. This CDR3 comprises 17 residues. The germline gives CDR1 LGHNA, CDR2 YNFKEQ. CDR3 in amino acids: CVSSQGTSRPPYFEQYV. DNA of the CDR3: TGTGTCAGCAGCCAAGGGACTAGTCGCCCTCCATATTTCGAGCAGTACGTC.

This rearrangement joins TRBV30 to TRBJ1-1, with 7 bases matching TRBD1. The CDR3 consists of 12 residues. V shed 5 bases, J shed 3 bases, and the junction held 3 bases outside the gene matches. CDR1 is GTSNPN and CDR2 is SVGIG in the germline V gene (reference sequence). CDR3 loop: CAWDRDHTEAFF. DNA for the CDR3: TGTGCCTGGGACAGGGACCACACTGAAGCTTTCTTT.

This clone appeared a few times. This chain connects TRBV25-1 to TRBJ2-7; D is unclear. The CDR3 covers 11 residues. Per the germline V gene, CDR1 is MGHDK and CDR2 is SYGVNS. Trimming shortened V by 1 base and J by 5 bases, and 3 bases separated the two germline ends. CDR3 region: CASSESNEQYF. CDR3 nucleotides: TGTGCCAGCAGTGAATCCAACGAGCAGTACTTC.

The rearrangement uses TRBV5-1 and TRBJ2-1, with 8 bases fitting TRBD2. Germline assignment: CDR1 SGHRS and CDR2 YFSETQ. The trim removed 5 bases at V and 7 bases at J, leaving 14 bases unmatched. CDR3 length: 16 residues. The CDR3 nucleotides read TGCGCCAGCAGTGCCAGCGGGAGTTCGAAGATTAATGAGCAGTTCTTC. Its translation: CASSASGSSKINEQFF.

The V call is TRBV28, the J call TRBJ1-1, with a weak D call TRBD1 (6 bases). In germline, CDR1 is MDHEN, CDR2 SYDVKM. V shed 7 bases and J shed 4 bases, with 16 bases lying between them. The CDR3 is made up of 14 amino acids. CDR3 protein: CASTSPGGGTEAFF. CDR3 DNA sequence: TGTGCCAGCACCTCGCCGGGGGGCGGCACTGAAGCTTTCTTT.

V is TRBV5-4 and J is TRBJ2-1, with D hard to call. Trimming removed 0 bases at V and 6 bases at J, with 7 bases between. The germline CDR1 and CDR2 sequences are SGHNT and YYREEE (reference sequence). CDR3 length: 13 amino acids. CDR3 region: CASSLAGPNEQFF. The CDR3 DNA follows: TGTGCCAGCAGCTTGGCTGGCCCCAATGAGCAGTTCTTC.

Regarding this clone: Other DNA sequences within the sample encode an identical CDR3. The V and J genes are TRBV9 and TRBJ1-1, with TRBD1 identical over 8 bases. The CDR3 has 15 amino acids. The ends lost 3 bases at V and 0 bases at J; junction bases unmatched: 4. From germline, CDR1 is SGDLS and CDR2 YYNGEE. CDR3 amino acids: CASSEGTGLNTEAFF. CDR3 DNA: TGTGCCAGCAGCGAGGGGACAGGCTTGAACACTGAAGCTTTCTTT.

The chain has TRBV19 and TRBJ1-2, with D tentatively TRBD1 (5 bases). V was pared by 10 bases and J by 4 bases, with 16 bases between. Per the germline V gene, CDR1 is LNHDA and CDR2 is SQIVND (reference sequence). This CDR3 is 13 amino acids long. CDR3 sequence (DNA): TGTGCCACCACTTCGGGGGGACGCTATGGCTACACCTTC. This gives the protein CATTSGGRYGYTF.

V and J are TRBV27 and TRBJ2-4; TRBD2 is a possible D gene (6 bases). The CDR3 sequence is 16 residues long. Trimming took off 2 bases at V and 3 bases at J, with 14 bases between the two ends. Germline V lookup: CDR1 MNHEY, CDR2 SMNVEV (reference sequence). CDR3 in amino acids: CASSLGGPNYKNIQYF. The CDR3 DNA reads as TGTGCCAGCAGTTTAGGAGGGCCTAATTACAAAAACATTCAGTACTTC.

CDR3 in DNA: TGTGCCAGCAGCTGGACTAGCGGGAGCTACGAGCAGTACGTC. Translated, it gives CASSWTSGSYEQYV. The genes are TRBV6-5 and TRBJ2-7, with 13 nucleotides matching TRBD2. Germline V gene data show CDR1 as MNHEY and CDR2 as SVGAGI. V shed 6 bases, J shed 3 bases, and the junction held 2 bases outside the gene matches. This CDR3 is 14 amino acids long.